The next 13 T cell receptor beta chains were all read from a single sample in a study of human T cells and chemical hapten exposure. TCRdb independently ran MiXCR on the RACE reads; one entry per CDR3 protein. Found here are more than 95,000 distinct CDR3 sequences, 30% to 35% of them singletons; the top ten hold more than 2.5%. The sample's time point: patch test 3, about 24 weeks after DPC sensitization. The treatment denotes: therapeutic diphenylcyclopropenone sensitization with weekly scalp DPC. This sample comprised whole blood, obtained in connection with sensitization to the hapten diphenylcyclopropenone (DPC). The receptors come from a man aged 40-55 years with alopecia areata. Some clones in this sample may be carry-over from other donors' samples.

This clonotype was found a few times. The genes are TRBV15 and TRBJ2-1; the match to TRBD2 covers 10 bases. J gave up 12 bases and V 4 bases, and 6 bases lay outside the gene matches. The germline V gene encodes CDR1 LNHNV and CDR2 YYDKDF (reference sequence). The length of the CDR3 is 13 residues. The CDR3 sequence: CATSTTSGYGQFF. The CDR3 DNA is TGTGCCACCAGCACGACTAGCGGGTATGGGCAGTTCTTC.

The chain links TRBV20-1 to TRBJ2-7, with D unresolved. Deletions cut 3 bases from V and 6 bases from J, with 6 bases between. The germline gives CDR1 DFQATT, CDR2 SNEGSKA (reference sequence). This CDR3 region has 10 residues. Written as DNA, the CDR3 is TGCAGTGCTAGTTATGGCGAGCAGTACTTC. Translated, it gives CSASYGEQYF.

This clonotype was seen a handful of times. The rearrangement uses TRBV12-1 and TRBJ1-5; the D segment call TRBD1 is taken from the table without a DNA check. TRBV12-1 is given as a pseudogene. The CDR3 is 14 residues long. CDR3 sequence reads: CASSFIQGGQPQHF. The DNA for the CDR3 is TGTGCCAGCAGCTTTATACAGGGAGGCCAGCCCCAGCATTTT.

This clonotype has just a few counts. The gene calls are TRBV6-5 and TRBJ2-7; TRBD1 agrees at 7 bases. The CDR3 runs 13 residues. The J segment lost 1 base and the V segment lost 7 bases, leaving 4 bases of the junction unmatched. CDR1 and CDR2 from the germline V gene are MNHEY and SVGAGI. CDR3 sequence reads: CASMSRGSYEQYV. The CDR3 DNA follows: TGTGCCAGCATGAGCAGGGGGTCCTACGAGCAGTACGTC.

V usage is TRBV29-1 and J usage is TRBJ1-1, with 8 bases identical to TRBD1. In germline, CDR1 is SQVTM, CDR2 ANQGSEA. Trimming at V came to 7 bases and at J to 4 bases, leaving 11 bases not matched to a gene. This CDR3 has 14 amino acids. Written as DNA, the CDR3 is TGCAGCGCCCAGGACAGGGCTGGAGGCACTGAAGCTTTCTTT. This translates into CSAQDRAGGTEAFF.

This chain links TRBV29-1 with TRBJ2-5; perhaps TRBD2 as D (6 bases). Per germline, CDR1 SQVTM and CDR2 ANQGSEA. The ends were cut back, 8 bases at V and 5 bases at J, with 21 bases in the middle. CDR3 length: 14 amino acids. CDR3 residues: CSKGGESAGETQYF. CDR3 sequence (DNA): TGCAGCAAAGGAGGCGAGTCCGCGGGGGAGACCCAGTACTTC.

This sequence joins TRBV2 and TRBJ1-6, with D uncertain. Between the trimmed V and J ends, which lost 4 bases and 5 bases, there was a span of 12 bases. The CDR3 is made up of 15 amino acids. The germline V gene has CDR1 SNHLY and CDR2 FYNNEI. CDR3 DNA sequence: TGTGCCAGCAGTGCTGGTGATGGGAATAATTCACCCCTCCACTTT. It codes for CASSAGDGNNSPLHF.

The chain's CDR3 is CASSLPGVDTQYF. The CDR3 region has the DNA TGTGCCAGCAGCTTACCGGGGGTAGATACGCAGTATTTT. V usage is TRBV11-2 and J usage is TRBJ2-3; the D gene is possibly TRBD2 (6 bases). Germline-derived CDR1 and CDR2 are SGHAT and FQNNGV. Trimming shortened V by 2 bases and J by 5 bases, and 8 bases separated the two germline ends. This CDR3 contains 13 residues.

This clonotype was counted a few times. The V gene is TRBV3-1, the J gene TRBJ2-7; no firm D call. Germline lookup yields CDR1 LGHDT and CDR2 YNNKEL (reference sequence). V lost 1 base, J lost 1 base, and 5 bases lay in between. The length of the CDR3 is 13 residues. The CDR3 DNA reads TGTGCCAGCAGCCAAGGACGGTCCTACGAGCAGTACGTC. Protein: CASSQGRSYEQYV.

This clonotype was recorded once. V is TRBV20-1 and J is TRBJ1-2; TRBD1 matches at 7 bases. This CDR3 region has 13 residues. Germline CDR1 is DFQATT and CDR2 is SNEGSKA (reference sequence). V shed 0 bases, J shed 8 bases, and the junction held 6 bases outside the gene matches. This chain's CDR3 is CSAREVTGSGYTF. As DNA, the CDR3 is TGCAGTGCTAGAGAGGTGACAGGGTCCGGCTACACCTTC.

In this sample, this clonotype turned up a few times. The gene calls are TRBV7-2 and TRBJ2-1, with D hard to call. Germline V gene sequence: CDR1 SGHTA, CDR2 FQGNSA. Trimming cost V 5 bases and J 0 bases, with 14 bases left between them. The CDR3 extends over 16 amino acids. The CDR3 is CASSQAPELSYNEQFF. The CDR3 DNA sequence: TGTGCCAGCAGCCAGGCCCCAGAACTCTCCTACAATGAGCAGTTCTTC.

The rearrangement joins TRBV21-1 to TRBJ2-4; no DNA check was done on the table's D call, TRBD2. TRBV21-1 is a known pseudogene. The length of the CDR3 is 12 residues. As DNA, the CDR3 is TGTGCCAGCAGCAAAGTCGGGCCTACTCAGTACTTC. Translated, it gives CASSKVGPTQYF.

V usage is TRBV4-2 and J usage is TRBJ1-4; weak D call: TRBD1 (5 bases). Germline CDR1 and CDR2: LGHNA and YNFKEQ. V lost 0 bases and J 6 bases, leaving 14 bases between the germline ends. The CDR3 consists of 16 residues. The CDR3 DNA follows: TGTGCCAGCAGCCAAGATAGTGCGGGGGGGGATGAAAAACTGTTTTTT. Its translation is CASSQDSAGGDEKLFF.